What follows describes a single T cell receptor beta chain. Its antigen is not identified. The data were taken from a study of cytomegalovirus exposure and HLA in healthy donors. Study observations and caveats: One later analysis reportedly identified an Asian-associated ancestry cluster that showed fewer N-insertions than the roughly 620-donor mean. Most of the CMV-associated TCR beta chains (in a later analysis) appeared to be HLA-restricted.

PCR was performed using 60 Vbeta and 13 Jbeta primers. This table comes from immunoSEQ multiplex PCR, and its TCRdb copy is limited to in-frame clones, with some not included. Its listing shows about 77,000 clones. Germline CDR1 and CDR2: SGHDT and YYEEEE. This CDR3 has 16 residues. Losses at the gene ends were 3 bases for V and 2 bases for J; bases not matched to a gene: 7. The sequenced material came from PBMCs. This chain connects TRBV5-6 to TRBJ2-7, with TRBD2 matching 11 bases. The clonotype comes from a man in his forties or fifties in good health and CMV-seropositive. CDR3 protein: CASSSRTSGLPYEQYF. CDR3 in DNA: TGTGCCAGCAGCTCTAGGACTAGCGGGCTACCCTACGAGCAGTACTTC. The variable domain in full, completed from reference TRBV5-6 and TRBJ2-7, reads DAGVTQSPTHLIKTRGQQVTLRCSPKSGHDTVSWYQQALGQGPQFIFQYYEEEERQRGNFPDRFSGHQFPNYSSELNVNALLLGDSALYLCASSSRTSGLPYEQYFGPGTRLTVT.